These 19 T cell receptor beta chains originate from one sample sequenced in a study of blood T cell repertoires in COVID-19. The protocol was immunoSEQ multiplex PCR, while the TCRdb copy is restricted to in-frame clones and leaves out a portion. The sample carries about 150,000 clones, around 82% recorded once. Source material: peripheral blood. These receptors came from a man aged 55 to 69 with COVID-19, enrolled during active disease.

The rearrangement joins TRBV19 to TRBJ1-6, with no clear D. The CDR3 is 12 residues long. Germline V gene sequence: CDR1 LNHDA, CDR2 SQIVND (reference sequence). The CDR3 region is CATQAQASPLHF. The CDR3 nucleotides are TGTGCGACCCAAGCTCAGGCTTCACCCCTCCACTTT.

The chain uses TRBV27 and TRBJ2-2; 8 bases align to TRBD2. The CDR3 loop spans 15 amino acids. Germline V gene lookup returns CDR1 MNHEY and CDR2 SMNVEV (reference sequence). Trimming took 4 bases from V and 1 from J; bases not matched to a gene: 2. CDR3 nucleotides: TGTGCCAGCAGTTGGACTAGCTTGAACACCGGGGAGCTGTTTTTT. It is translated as CASSWTSLNTGELFF.

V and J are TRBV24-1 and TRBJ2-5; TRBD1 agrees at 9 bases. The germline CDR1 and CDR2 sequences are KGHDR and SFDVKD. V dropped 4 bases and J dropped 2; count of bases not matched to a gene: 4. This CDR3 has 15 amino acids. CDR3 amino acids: CATSDTGTGQETQYF. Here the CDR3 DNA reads TGTGCCACCAGTGACACCGGGACAGGGCAAGAGACCCAGTACTTC.

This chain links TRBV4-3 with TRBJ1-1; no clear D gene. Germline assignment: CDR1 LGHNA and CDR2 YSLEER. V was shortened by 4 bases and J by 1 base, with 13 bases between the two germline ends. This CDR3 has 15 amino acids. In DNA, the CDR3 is TGCGCCAGCAGCCCAGGTGGCCAAGGGAACACTGAAGCTTTCTTT. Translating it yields CASSPGGQGNTEAFF.

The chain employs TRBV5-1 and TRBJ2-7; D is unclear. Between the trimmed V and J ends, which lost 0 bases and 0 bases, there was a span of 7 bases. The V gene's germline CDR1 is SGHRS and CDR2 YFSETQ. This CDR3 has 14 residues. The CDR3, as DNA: TGCGCCAGCAGCTTGGATTCAGGCTCCTACGAGCAGTACTTC. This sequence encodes CASSLDSGSYEQYF. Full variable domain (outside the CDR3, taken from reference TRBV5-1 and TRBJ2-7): KAGVTQTPRYLIKTRGQQVTLSCSPISGHRSVSWYQQTPGQGLQFLFEYFSETQRNKGNFPGRFSGRQFSNSRSEMNVSTLELGDSALYLCASSLDSGSYEQYFGPGTRLTVT.

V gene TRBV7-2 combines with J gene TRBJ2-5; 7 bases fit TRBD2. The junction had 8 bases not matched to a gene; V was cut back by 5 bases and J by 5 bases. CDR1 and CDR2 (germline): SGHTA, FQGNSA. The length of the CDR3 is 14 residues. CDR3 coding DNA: TGTGCCAGCAGCCCCCGCACCGGGGGGGAGACCCAGTACTTC. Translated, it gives CASSPRTGGETQYF.

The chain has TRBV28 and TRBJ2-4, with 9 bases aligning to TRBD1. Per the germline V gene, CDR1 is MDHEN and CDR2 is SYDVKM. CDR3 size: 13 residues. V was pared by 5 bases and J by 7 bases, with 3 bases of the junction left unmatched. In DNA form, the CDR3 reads TGTGCCAGCAGTCGCGGACAGGGGAACATTCAGTACTTC. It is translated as CASSRGQGNIQYF.

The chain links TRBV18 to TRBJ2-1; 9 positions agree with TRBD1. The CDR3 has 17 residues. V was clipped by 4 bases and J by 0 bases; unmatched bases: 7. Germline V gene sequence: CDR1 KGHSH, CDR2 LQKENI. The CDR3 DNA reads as TGTGCCAGCTCACACGGACAGGGGCCGAGCTCCTACAATGAGCAGTTCTTC. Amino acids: CASSHGQGPSSYNEQFF.

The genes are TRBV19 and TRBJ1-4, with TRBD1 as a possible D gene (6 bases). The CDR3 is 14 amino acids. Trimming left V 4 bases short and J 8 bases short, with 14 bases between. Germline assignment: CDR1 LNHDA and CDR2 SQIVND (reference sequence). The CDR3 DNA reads TGTGCCAGTAGTACAACAGGGAGGGGAGAAAAACTGTTTTTT. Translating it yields CASSTTGRGEKLFF.

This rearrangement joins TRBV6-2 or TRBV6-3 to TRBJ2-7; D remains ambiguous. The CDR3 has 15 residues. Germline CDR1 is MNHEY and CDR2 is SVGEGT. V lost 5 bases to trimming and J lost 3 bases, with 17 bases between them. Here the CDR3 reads CASSAAQRDRYEQYF. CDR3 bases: TGTGCCAGCAGTGCCGCCCAGCGTGACCGCTACGAGCAGTACTTC.

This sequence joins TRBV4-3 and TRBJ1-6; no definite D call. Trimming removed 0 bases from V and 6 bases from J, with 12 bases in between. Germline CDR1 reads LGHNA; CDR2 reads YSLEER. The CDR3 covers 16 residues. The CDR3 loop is CASSQDASSGNSPLHF. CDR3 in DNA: TGCGCCAGCAGCCAAGATGCTTCGAGCGGTAATTCACCCCTCCACTTT.

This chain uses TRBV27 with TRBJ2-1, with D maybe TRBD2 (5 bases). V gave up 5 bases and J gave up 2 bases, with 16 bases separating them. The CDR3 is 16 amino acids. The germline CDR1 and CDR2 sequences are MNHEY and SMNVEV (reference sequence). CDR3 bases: TGTGCCAGCAGTAAAACTAGTCCGGGCACCTACAATGAGCAGTTCTTC. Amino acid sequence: CASSKTSPGTYNEQFF.

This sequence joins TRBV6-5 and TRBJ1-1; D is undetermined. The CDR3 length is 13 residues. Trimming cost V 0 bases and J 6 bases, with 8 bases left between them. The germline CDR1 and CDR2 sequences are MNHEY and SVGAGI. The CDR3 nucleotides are TGTGCCAGCAGTTACTCGGGCAGCCCTGAAGCTTTCTTT. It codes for CASSYSGSPEAFF.

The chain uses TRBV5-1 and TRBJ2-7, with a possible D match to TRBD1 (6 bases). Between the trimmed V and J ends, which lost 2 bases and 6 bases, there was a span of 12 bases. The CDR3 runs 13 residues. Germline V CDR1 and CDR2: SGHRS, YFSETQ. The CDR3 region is CASSLQGFSEQYF. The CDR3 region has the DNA TGCGCCAGCAGCTTACAGGGTTTCAGCGAGCAGTACTTC.

Here the CDR3 reads CASSLGLVTYEQYF. Here the CDR3 DNA reads TGTGCCAGCAGCCTAGGACTAGTCACGTACGAGCAGTACTTC. The gene calls are TRBV3-1 (or the pseudogene TRBV3-2) and TRBJ2-7, with 7 bases fitting TRBD2. V gave up 4 bases and J gave up 4 bases; unmatched junction bases: 7. The CDR3 has 14 amino acids. Germline assignment: CDR1 LGHDT and CDR2 YNNKEL (reference sequence).

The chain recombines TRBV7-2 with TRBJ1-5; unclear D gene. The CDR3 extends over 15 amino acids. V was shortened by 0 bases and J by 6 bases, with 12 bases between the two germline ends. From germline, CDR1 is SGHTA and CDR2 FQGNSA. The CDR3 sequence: CASSLANSQFQPQHF. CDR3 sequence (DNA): TGTGCCAGCAGCTTAGCTAATTCTCAGTTTCAGCCCCAGCATTTT.

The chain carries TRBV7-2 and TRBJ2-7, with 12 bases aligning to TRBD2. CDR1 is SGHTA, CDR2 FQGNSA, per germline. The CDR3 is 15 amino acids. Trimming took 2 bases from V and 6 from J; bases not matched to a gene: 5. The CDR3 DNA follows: TGTGCCAGCAGCTTAATTAAACTAGCGGGAGGCGAGCAGTACTTC. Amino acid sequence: CASSLIKLAGGEQYF. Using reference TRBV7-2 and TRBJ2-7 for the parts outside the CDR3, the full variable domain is GAGVSQSPSNKVTEKGKDVELRCDPISGHTALYWYRQSLGQGLEFLIYFQGNSAPDKSGLPSDRFSAERTGGSVSTLTIQRTQQEDSAVYLCASSLIKLAGGEQYFGPGTRLTVT.

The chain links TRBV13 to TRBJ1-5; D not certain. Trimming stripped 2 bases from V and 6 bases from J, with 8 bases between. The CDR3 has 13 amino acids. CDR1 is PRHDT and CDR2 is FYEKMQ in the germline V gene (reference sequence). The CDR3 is CASSLTRGQPQHF. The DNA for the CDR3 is TGTGCCAGCAGCTTAACACGGGGTCAGCCCCAGCATTTT.

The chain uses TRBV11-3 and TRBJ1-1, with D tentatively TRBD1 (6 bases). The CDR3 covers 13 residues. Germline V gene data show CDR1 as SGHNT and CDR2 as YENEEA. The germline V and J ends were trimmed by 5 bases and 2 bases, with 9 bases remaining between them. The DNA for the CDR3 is TGTGCCAGCAGCCCGGGACAAAACACTGAAGCTTTCTTT. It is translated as CASSPGQNTEAFF.